Listed below are T cell receptor beta chains from one sample, sequenced in a study of shared clonotypes between healthy human individuals. Clones were sequenced by immunoSEQ multiplex PCR, and TCRdb holds only the in-frame ones, with some missing. Seen here are over 2 million clones, around 92% observed once, and the top ten hold more than 0.35%. Sequencing input: naive CD4+ T cells from PBMCs. The receptors come from a man aged 18 to 35 in good health. Some clones in this sample may be carry-over from other donors' samples. Each CDR3 is given with its conserved first and last residue.

v_call: TRBV6-5
cdr3_length: 14
j_call: TRBJ2-1
cdr3_aa: CASRGLGSSNEQFF

v_call: TRBV7-9
cdr3_length: 15
j_call: TRBJ2-1
cdr3_aa: CASSEKTGPYNEQFF

v_call: TRBV6-5
cdr3_length: 15
j_call: TRBJ2-7
cdr3_aa: CASSYSRTGVYEQYF

v_call: TRBV30
cdr3_length: 13
j_call: TRBJ2-2
cdr3_aa: CAWSVQEVGELFF

v_call: TRBV28
cdr3_length: 13
j_call: TRBJ1-5
cdr3_aa: CASNIGGRQPQHF

v_call: TRBV2
cdr3_length: 12
j_call: TRBJ2-7
cdr3_aa: CASSRTGYEQYF

v_call: TRBV29-1
cdr3_length: 12
j_call: TRBJ1-1
cdr3_aa: CSVRTPGTEAFF

v_call: TRBV5-1
cdr3_length: 16
j_call: TRBJ2-1
cdr3_aa: CASSLTGLAGYNEQFF

v_call: TRBV4-1
cdr3_length: 15
j_call: TRBJ2-7
cdr3_aa: CASTSGTGSYYEQYF

v_call: TRBV7-2
cdr3_length: 15
j_call: TRBJ2-7
cdr3_aa: CASGPPGTSIYEQYF

v_call: TRBV25-1
cdr3_length: 13
j_call: TRBJ2-3
cdr3_aa: CASTLISTDTQYF

v_call: TRBV7-3
cdr3_length: 14
j_call: TRBJ2-3
cdr3_aa: CASSTSGSTDTQYF

v_call: TRBV19
cdr3_length: 16
j_call: TRBJ2-5
cdr3_aa: CASSGAHAGPGETQYF

v_call: TRBV27
cdr3_length: 19
j_call: TRBJ1-1
cdr3_aa: CASSLQGTRGYGLNTEAFF

v_call: TRBV5-1
cdr3_length: 16
j_call: TRBJ2-3
cdr3_aa: CASSLNWQAVTDTQYF

v_call: TRBV5-1
cdr3_length: 13
j_call: TRBJ2-7
cdr3_aa: CASSWGTGDEQYF

v_call: TRBV6-1
cdr3_length: 14
j_call: TRBJ1-1
cdr3_aa: CASCRALEVTEAFF

v_call: TRBV29-1
cdr3_length: 12
j_call: TRBJ2-5
cdr3_aa: CSVDGRAETQYF

v_call: TRBV30
cdr3_length: 15
j_call: TRBJ2-1
cdr3_aa: CAWSSPRTSFNEQFF

v_call: TRBV14
cdr3_length: 16
j_call: TRBJ2-7
cdr3_aa: CASSQDPPRRSYEQYF

v_call: TRBV7-2
cdr3_length: 13
j_call: TRBJ2-7
cdr3_aa: CASSLDLSDEQYF

v_call: TRBV28
cdr3_length: 13
j_call: TRBJ1-5
cdr3_aa: CASRLGGDQPQHF

v_call: TRBV5-1
cdr3_length: 16
j_call: TRBJ1-6
cdr3_aa: CASSLRLDRGNSPLHF

v_call: TRBV28
cdr3_length: 15
j_call: TRBJ1-5
cdr3_aa: CASRSRDSLYQPQHF

v_call: TRBV27
cdr3_length: 14
j_call: TRBJ2-5
cdr3_aa: CASSLLASQETQYF

v_call: TRBV7-2
cdr3_length: 15
j_call: TRBJ2-1
cdr3_aa: CASSGTGKTYNEQFF

v_call: TRBV7-2
cdr3_length: 16
j_call: TRBJ2-3
cdr3_aa: CASSSGLAAYTDTQYF

v_call: TRBV5-1
cdr3_length: 15
j_call: TRBJ2-2
cdr3_aa: CASSLVLRNTGELFF

v_call: TRBV28
cdr3_length: 15
j_call: TRBJ2-5
cdr3_aa: CASRDPGQSKETQYF

v_call: TRBV5-1
cdr3_length: 15
j_call: TRBJ2-1
cdr3_aa: CASSIGLKIYNEQFF

v_call: TRBV5-6
cdr3_length: 15
j_call: TRBJ2-5
cdr3_aa: CASSSPSTSVETQYF

v_call: TRBV7-9
cdr3_length: 15
j_call: TRBJ2-6
cdr3_aa: CASSFGGSGANVLTF

v_call: TRBV30
cdr3_length: 15
j_call: TRBJ2-7
cdr3_aa: CAWSAFQAGAYEQYF

v_call: TRBV13
cdr3_length: 16
j_call: TRBJ1-1
cdr3_aa: CASSPGQGAVGTEAFF

v_call: TRBV9
cdr3_length: 14
j_call: TRBJ2-5
cdr3_aa: CASSVGTSGETQYF

v_call: TRBV28
cdr3_length: 14
j_call: TRBJ1-3
cdr3_aa: CASSRTGLGDTIYF